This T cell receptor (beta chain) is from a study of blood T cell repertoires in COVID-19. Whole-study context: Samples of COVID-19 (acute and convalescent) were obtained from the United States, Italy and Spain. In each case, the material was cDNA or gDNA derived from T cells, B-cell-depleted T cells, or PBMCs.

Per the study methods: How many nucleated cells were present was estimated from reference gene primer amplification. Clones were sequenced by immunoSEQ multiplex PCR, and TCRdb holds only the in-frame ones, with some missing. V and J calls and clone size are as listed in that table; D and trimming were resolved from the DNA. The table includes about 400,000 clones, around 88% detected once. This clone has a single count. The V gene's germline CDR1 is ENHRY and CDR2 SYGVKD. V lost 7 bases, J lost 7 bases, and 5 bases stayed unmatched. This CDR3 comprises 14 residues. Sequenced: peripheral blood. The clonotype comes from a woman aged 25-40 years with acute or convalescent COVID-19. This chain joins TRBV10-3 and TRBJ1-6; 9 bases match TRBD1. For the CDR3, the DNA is TGTGCCATCAACGGACAGGGGTTAAATTCACCCCTCCACTTT. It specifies CAINGQGLNSPLHF.